This T cell receptor beta chain was found in a study of blood T cell repertoires in COVID-19. Clones were sequenced by immunoSEQ multiplex PCR, and TCRdb holds only the in-frame ones, with some missing. The sample includes about 120,000 clones, around 70% of them seen just once. This clonotype was obtained from a man aged 60 to 69 with acute or convalescent COVID-19. The sequencing sample was made of peripheral blood.

In DNA form, the CDR3 reads TGCGCCAGCAGCTCCCCCGGACACGAAAAACTGTTTTTT. It specifies CASSSPGHEKLFF. V and J are TRBV5-1 and TRBJ1-4, with D possibly being TRBD1 (5 bases). The germline V gene has CDR1 SGHRS and CDR2 YFSETQ. V dropped 3 bases and J dropped 8 bases, with 11 bases sitting between them. The CDR3 is made up of 13 amino acids.